This record looks at one T cell receptor beta chain sequence and its context. Profiled with immunoSEQ multiplex PCR; TCRdb holds only in-frame clones, not every one. Of approximately 4,000 clones in the sample, less than 40% were seen once. The germline V gene encodes CDR1 SQVTM and CDR2 ANQGSEA. This CDR3 is 13 amino acids long. Trimming removed 4 bases from V and 10 bases from J, with 20 bases in between. This sample was taken from a study of T cells in localized non-small cell lung cancer. This clonotype was sampled from a male donor aged 60 or over with stage III lung adenocarcinoma. The specimen comprised lung tumor tissue, sampled before any cancer treatment. The J gene is TRBJ2-7, the V gene TRBV29-1, with no clear D. Here the CDR3 reads CSVGDGQQLPQYF. In DNA, the CDR3 is TGCAGCGTTGGTGATGGGCAGCAACTTCCACAGTACTTC.